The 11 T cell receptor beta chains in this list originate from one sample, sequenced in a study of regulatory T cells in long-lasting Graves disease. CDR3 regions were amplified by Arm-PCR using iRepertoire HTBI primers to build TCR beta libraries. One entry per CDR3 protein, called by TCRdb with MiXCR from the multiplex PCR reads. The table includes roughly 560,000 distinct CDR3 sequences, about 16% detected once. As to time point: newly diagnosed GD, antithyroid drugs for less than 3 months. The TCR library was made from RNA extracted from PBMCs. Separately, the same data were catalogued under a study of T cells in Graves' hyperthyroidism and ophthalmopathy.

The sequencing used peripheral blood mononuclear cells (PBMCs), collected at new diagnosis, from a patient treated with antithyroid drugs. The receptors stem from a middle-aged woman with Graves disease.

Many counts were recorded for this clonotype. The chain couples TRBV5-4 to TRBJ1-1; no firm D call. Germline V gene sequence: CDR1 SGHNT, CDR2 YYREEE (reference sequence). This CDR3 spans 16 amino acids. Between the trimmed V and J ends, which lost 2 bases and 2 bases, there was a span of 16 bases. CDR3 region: CASSLAPGRTNTEAFF. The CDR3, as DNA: TGTGCCAGCAGCTTAGCCCCTGGCAGGACCAACACTGAAGCTTTCTTT.

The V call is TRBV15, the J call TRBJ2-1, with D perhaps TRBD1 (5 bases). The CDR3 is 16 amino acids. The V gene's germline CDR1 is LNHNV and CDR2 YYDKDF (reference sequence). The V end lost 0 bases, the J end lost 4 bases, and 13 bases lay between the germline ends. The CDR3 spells CATSRDGTGPYNEQFF. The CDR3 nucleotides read TGTGCCACCAGCAGAGATGGCACAGGACCTTACAATGAGCAGTTCTTC.

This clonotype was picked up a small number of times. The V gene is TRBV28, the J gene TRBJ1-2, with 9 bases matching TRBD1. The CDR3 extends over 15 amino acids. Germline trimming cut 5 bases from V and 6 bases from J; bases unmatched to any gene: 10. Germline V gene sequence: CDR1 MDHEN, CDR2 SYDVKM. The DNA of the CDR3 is TGTGCCAGCAGTCCAACTTGGACAGGGGTAAATGGCTACACCTTC. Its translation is CASSPTWTGVNGYTF.

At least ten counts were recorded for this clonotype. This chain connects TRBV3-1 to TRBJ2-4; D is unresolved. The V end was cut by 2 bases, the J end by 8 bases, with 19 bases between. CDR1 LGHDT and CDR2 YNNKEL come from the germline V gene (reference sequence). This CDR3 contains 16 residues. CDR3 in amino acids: CASSQHYMSGADIQYF. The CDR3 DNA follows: TGTGCCAGCAGCCAACACTATATGTCGGGTGCGGACATTCAGTACTTC.

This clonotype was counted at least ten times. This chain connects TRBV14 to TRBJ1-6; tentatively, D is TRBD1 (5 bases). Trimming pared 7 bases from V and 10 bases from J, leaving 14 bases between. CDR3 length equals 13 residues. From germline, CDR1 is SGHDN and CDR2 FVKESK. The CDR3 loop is CASNGMGDSPLHF. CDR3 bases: TGTGCCAGCAACGGTATGGGGGACTCACCCCTCCACTTT. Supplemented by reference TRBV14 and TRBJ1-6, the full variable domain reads EAGVTQFPSHSVIEKGQTVTLRCDPISGHDNLYWYRRVMGKEIKFLLHFVKESKQDESGMPNNRFLAERTGGTYSTLKVQPAELEDSGVYFCASNGMGDSPLHFGNGTRLTVT.

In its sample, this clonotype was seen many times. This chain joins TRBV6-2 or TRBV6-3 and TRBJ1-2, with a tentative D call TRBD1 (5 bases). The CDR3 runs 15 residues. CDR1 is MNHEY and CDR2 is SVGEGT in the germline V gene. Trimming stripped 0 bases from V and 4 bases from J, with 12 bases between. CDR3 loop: CASSYSFRGGYGYTF. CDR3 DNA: TGTGCCAGCAGTTACTCGTTTAGGGGCGGCTATGGCTACACCTTC.

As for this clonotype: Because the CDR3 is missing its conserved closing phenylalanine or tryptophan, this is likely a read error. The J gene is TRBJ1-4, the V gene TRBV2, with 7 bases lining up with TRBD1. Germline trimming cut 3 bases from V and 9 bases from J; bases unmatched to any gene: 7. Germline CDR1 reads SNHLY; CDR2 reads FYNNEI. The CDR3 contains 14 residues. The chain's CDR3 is CASSDPGGIQKLFI. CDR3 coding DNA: TGTGCCAGCAGTGACCCAGGGGGGATTCAAAAACTGTTTATT.

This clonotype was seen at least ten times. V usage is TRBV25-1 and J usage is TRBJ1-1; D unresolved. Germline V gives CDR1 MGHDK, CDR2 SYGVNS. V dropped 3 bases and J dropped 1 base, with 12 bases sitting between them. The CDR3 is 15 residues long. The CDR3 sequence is CASSDSKTWNTEAFF. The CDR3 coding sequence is TGTGCCAGCAGTGACAGCAAGACCTGGAACACTGAAGCTTTCTTT.

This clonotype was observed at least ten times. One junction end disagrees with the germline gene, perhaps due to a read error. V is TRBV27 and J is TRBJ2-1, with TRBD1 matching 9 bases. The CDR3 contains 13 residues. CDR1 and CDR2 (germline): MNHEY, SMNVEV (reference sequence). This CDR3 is CASSLSRTGVSSF. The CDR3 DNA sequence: TGTGCCAGCAGTTTATCTCGGACAGGGGTCTCGTCCTTC.

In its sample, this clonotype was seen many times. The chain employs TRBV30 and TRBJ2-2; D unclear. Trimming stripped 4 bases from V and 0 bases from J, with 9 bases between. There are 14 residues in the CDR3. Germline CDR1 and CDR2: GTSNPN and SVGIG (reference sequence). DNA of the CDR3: TGTGCCTGGATACGACCGACGAACACCGGGGAGCTGTTTTTT. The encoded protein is CAWIRPTNTGELFF.

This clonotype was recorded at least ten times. The CDR3 nucleotides are TGTGCCAGCAGCCTTATTGACATGTCCTACGAGCAGTACTTC. Translated, it gives CASSLIDMSYEQYF. The J gene is TRBJ2-7, the V gene TRBV11-2; D is uncertain. CDR1 and CDR2 (germline): SGHAT, FQNNGV. V was pared by 5 bases and J by 1 base, with 12 bases between. This CDR3 is built from 14 residues. Supplemented by reference TRBV11-2 and TRBJ2-7, the full variable domain reads EAGVAQSPRYKIIEKRQSVAFWCNPISGHATLYWYQQILGQGPKLLIQFQNNGVVDDSQLPKDRFSAERLKGVDSTLKIQPAKLEDSAVYLCASSLIDMSYEQYFGPGTRLTVT.